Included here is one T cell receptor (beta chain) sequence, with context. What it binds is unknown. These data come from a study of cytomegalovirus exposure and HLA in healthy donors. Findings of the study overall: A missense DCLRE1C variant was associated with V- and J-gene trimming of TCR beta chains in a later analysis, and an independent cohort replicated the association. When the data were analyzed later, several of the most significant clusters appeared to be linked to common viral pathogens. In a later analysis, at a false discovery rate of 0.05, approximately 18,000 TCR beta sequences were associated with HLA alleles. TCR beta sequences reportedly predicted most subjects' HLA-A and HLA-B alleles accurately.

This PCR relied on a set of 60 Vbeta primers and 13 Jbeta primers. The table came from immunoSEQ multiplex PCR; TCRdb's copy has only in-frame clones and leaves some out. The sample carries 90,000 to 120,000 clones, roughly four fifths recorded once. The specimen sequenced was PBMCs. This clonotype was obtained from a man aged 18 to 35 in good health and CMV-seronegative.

As DNA, the CDR3 is TGTGCCAGCAGCCCCCGGACAGGGAAAGAGACCCAGTACTTC. Protein: CASSPRTGKETQYF. The rearrangement uses TRBV14 and TRBJ2-5; 8 bases are shared with TRBD1. The CDR3 consists of 14 residues. The V segment lost 4 bases and the J segment 3 bases; nucleotides outside the gene matches: 4. The germline V gene has CDR1 SGHDN and CDR2 FVKESK.